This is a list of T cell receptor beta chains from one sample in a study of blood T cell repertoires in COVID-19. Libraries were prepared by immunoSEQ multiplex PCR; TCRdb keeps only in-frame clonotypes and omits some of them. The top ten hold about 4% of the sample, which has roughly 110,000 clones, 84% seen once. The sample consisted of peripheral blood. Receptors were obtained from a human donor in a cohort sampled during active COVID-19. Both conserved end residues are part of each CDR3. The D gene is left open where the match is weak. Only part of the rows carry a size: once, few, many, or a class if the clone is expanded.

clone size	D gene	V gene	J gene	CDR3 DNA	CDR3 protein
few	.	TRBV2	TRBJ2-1	TGTGCCAGCAAAAAAAGCCATGAGCAGTTCTTC	CASKKSHEQFF
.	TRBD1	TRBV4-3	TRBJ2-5	TGCGCCAGCAGCCAAGGACAGGGAGAGACCCAGTACTTC	CASSQGQGETQYF
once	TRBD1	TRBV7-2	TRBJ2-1	TGTGCCAGCAGCACCCAGGGGGTAATGGGCTCCTACAATGAGCAGTTCTTC	CASSTQGVMGSYNEQFF
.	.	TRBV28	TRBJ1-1	TGTGCCAGCAGTTTAGGGGGGGGGCTGAGTGAAGCTTTCTTT	CASSLGGGLSEAFF
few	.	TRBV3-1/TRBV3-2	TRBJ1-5	TGTGCCAGCAGCCAAAGACTGAGCAATCAGCCCCAGCATTTT	CASSQRLSNQPQHF
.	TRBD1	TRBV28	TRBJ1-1	TGTGCCAGCAACATCCCAGGGGGCTGGAACACTGAAGCTTTCTTT	CASNIPGGWNTEAFF
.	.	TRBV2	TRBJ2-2	TGTGCCAGCAGTAGAGGGGGCGGACTATCGAACACCGGGGAGCTGTTTTTT	CASSRGGGLSNTGELFF
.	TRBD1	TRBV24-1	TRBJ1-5	TGTGCCACCAGTGAGAGCCAATCCGGGACAGCAAATCAGCCCCAGCATTTT	CATSESQSGTANQPQHF
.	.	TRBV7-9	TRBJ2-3	TGTGCCAGCAGCCCAATGTCTGCGGGAGATACGCAGTATTTT	CASSPMSAGDTQYF
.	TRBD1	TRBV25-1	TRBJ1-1	TGTGCCAGCAGACAGGGGGCAAACACTGAAGCTTTCTTT	CASRQGANTEAFF
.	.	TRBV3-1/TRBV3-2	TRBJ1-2	TGTGCCAGCAGCCAAGGTAGAAAAAGCCGGGACAAGGGCTATGGCTACACCTTC	CASSQGRKSRDKGYGYTF
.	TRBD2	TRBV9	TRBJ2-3	TGTGCCAGCAGCGGAGGCGCTAGCGGAATAGATACGCAGTATTTT	CASSGGASGIDTQYF
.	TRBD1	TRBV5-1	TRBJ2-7	TGCGCCAGCAGCCCAGGACAGGGACTCTACGAGCAGTACTTC	CASSPGQGLYEQYF
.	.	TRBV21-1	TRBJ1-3	TGTGCCAGCGCCTTAGGGCTACAGGGGGGACCAGGAAACACCATATATTTT	CASALGLQGGPGNTIYF
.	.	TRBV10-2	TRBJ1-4	TGCGCCACGAGGGCCCTAGAAAAACTGTTTTTT	CATRALEKLFF
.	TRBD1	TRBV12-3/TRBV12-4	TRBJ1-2	TGTGCCAGCAGCCTACAGGGGGCGGAGGGCTACACCTTC	CASSLQGAEGYTF
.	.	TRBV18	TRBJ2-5	TGTGCCAGCTCACCACCGGGGTTAGTTGCAGGGCGAGAGACCCAGTACTTC	CASSPPGLVAGRETQYF
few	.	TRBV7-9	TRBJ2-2	TGTGCCAGCACCCCCACGGGCACCGGGGAGCTGTTTTTT	CASTPTGTGELFF
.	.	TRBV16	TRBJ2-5	TGTGCCAGCAGCCAATCAGGACAGTCCCTCGAGACCCAGTACTTC	CASSQSGQSLETQYF
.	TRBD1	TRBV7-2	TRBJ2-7	TGTGCCAGCAGCCGGAGGGGACAGGGGAAGGCGGGCTACGAGCAGTACTTC	CASSRRGQGKAGYEQYF
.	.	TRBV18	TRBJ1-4	TGTGCCAGCTCACCACCCCAGGCTTGGGAAAAACTGTTTTTT	CASSPPQAWEKLFF
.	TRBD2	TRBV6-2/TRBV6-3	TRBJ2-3	TGTGCCAGCAGCCTCAATACTCCAGGACTAGCAGGGGATACGCAGTATTTT	CASSLNTPGLAGDTQYF
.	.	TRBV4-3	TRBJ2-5	TGCGCCAGCAGCCAAGATTGGGCGACAGCAGAGACCCAGTACTTC	CASSQDWATAETQYF
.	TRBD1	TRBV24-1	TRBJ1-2	TGTGCCACCAGTGGGACAGGGTTGGGCTACACCTTC	CATSGTGLGYTF
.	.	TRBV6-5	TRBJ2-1	TGTGCCAGCAGTAGGGGAAATGAGCAGTTCTTC	CASSRGNEQFF
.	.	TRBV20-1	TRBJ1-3	TGCAGTGCTAGTTATGACCAGGTGTCAACCATATATTTT	CSASYDQVSTIYF
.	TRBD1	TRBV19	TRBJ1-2	TGTGCCAGTAGTCAACGACAGGGGGCGCCTGGCTATGGCTACACCTTC	CASSQRQGAPGYGYTF
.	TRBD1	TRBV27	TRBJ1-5	TGTGCCAGCAGTGGAGGGACAGGGAATCAGCCCCAGCATTTT	CASSGGTGNQPQHF
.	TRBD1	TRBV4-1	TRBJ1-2	TGCGCCAGCAGCCCGGAGGGGGCAGAAGCTAACTATGGCTACACCTTC	CASSPEGAEANYGYTF
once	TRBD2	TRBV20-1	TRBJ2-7	TGCAGTGCTCGTGAAGCGGGAGGGACCTACGAGCAGTACTTC	CSAREAGGTYEQYF
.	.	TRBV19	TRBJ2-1	TGTGCCAGTAGTATAGGAGAGGCCCGTGACAATGAGCAGTTCTTC	CASSIGEARDNEQFF
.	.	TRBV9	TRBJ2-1	TGTGCCAGCAGCCCAGGTCTAGCTAATGAGCAGTTCTTC	CASSPGLANEQFF
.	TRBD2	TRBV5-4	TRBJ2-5	TGTGCCAGCGGAGGATTAGGGACTAGCGGACCGTACCAAGAGACCCAGTACTTC	CASGGLGTSGPYQETQYF
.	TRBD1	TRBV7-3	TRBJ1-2	TGTGCCAGCAGCTTAGAACAGGGGGCGACTGGCTACACCTTC	CASSLEQGATGYTF
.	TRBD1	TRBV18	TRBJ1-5	TGTGCCAGCTCAGCCGGGACAGGGGTAAATCAGCCCCAGCATTTT	CASSAGTGVNQPQHF